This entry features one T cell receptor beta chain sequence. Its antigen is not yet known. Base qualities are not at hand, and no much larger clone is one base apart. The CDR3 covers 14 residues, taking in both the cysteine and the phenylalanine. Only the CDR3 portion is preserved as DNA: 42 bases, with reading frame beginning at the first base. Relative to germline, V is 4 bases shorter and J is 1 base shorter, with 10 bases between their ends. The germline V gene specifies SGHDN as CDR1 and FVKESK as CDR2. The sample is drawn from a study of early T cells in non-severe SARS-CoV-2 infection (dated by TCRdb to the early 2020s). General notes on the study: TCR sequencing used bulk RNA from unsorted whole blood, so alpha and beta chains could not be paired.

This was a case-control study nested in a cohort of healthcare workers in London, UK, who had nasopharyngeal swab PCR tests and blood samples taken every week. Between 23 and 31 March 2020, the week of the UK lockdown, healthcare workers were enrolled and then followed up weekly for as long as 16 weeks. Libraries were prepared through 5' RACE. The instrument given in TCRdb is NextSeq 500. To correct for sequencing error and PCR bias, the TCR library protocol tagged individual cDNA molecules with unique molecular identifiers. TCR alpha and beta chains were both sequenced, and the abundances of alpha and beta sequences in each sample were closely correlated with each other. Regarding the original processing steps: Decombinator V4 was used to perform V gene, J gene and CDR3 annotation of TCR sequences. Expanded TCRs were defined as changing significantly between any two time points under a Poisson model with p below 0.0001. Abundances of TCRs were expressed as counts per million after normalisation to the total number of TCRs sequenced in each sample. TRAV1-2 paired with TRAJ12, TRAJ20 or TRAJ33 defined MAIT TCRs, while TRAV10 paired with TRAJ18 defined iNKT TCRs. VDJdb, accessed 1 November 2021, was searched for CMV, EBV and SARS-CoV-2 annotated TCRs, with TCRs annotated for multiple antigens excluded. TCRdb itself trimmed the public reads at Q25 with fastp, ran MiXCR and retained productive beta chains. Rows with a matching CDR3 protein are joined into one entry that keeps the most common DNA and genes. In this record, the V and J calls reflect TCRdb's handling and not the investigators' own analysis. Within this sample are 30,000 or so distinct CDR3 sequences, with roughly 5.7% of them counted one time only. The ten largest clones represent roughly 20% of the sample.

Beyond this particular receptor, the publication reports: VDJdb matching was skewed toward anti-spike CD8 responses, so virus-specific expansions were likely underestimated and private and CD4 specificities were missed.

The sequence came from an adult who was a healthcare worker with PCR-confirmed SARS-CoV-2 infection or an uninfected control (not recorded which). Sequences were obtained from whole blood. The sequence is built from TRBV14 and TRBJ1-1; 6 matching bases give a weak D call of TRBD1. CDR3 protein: CASSPRTENTEAFF. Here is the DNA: TGTGCCAGCAGCCCCCGGACAGAGAACACTGAAGCTTTCTTT.